The rows below give T cell receptor beta chains drawn from one sample of a study of vaccination effects on CD4 cells after COVID-19. Antigens for these TCRs are unknown. The table came from immunoSEQ multiplex PCR; TCRdb's copy has only in-frame clones and leaves some out. The data show under 40,000 clones, around 63% seen once. Sample: CD4+ T cells from PBMCs cultured without peptide, taken before COVID-19 vaccination. The receptors derive from a human donor who received a COVID-19 vaccine. The CDR3 runs from the conserved cysteine through the conserved F or W. D genes are given only for firm matches. Expanded clones are given a class, and other clones once, few, many or no size at all.

>NA|TRBJ2-3|TRBV28|TRBD1
TGTGCCAGCAGTCCGTGGGACAGGCGGACAGATACGCAGTATTTT
CASSPWDRRTDTQYF
>once|TRBJ2-3|TRBV7-2|TRBD1
TGTGCCAGCAGCTTACATGGGACAGGCACAGATACGCAGTATTTT
CASSLHGTGTDTQYF
>NA|TRBJ2-5|TRBV20-1|TRBD2
TGCAGTGCTAGTGGGGGCGGGAGGGGAGAGACCCAGTACTTC
CSASGGGRGETQYF
>NA|TRBJ1-2|TRBV12-3/TRBV12-4|NA
TGTGCCAGCAGTTTGGGGGGCTCTGAAGGCTACACCTTC
CASSLGGSEGYTF
>NA|TRBJ1-1|TRBV27|TRBD1
TGTGCCAGCGCAGCACCCTTCAGGGGGGCGAAGAACACTGAAGCTTTCTTT
CASAAPFRGAKNTEAFF
>NA|TRBJ1-1|TRBV7-9|TRBD1
TGTGCCAGCAGCTTCGACAGGGCTAGGGGTGAAGCTTTCTTT
CASSFDRARGEAFF
>NA|TRBJ2-1|TRBV29-1|NA
TGCAGCGCCAACCCAAACTCCTACAATGAGCAGTTCTTC
CSANPNSYNEQFF
>NA|TRBJ2-1|TRBV12-5|NA
TGTGCTAGTGGTTTGGGTTATTCCTCCTACAATGAGCAGTTCTTC
CASGLGYSSYNEQFF
>NA|TRBJ2-7|TRBV7-6|NA
TGTGCCAGCAGCTCCGTCGGGGATGCTCGAGAGCAGTACTTC
CASSSVGDAREQYF
>once|TRBJ2-2|TRBV29-1|TRBD2
TGCAGCGTAGAAGTTCTTGAAGGACTAGCGGGAGGGCCGGACACCGGGGAGCTGTTTTTT
CSVEVLEGLAGGPDTGELFF
>NA|TRBJ2-6|TRBV11-2|NA
TGTGCCAGCAGCTTAGACGGCTCTGGGGCCAACGTCCTGACTTTC
CASSLDGSGANVLTF